These T cell receptor beta chains were read from a single sample in a study of blood T cell repertoires in COVID-19. Here immunoSEQ multiplex PCR was the method, and the copy in TCRdb shows in-frame clones only, minus some. In the table there are a few hundred thousand clones, approximately 90% of which are singletons. Source material: PBMCs or T cells enriched from blood (not recorded which). The receptors stem from a woman between 50 and 59 years old who had recovered from COVID-19. Both conserved end residues are part of each CDR3. A D gene is named only where the DNA matches it firmly. The listing skips clone size in some rows; elsewhere it reads once, few, many or a size class.

j_gene	v_gene	abundance	d_gene	CDR3aa	CDR3nt
TRBJ1-4	TRBV10-3	-	TRBD1	CAISEYGTANEKLFF	TGTGCCATCAGTGAGTACGGGACAGCCAATGAAAAACTGTTTTTT
TRBJ1-2	TRBV20-1	-	-	CSARAYGYTF	TGCAGTGCTAGAGCTTATGGCTACACCTTC
TRBJ1-6	TRBV4-3	-	-	CASSQDQGSNSPLHF	TGCGCCAGCAGCCAAGATCAGGGGAGTAATTCACCCCTCCACTTT
TRBJ2-3	TRBV7-6	-	-	CASSYQTTGTDTQYF	TGTGCCAGCAGCTACCAGACAACAGGCACAGATACGCAGTATTTT
TRBJ2-7	TRBV5-5	-	TRBD1	CASSMGQDYEQYF	TGTGCCAGCAGCATGGGACAGGACTACGAGCAGTACTTC
TRBJ1-4	TRBV30	once	-	CAWSNRVANEKLFF	TGTGCCTGGAGCAACAGGGTGGCTAATGAAAAACTGTTTTTT
TRBJ1-1	TRBV5-1	-	-	CASSFGERMNTEAFF	TGCGCCAGCAGCTTCGGTGAGCGGATGAACACTGAAGCTTTCTTT
TRBJ2-5	TRBV29-1	-	TRBD1	CSVVKTGGPYQETQYF	TGCAGCGTTGTGAAGACAGGGGGCCCGTACCAAGAGACCCAGTACTTC
TRBJ1-2	TRBV7-8	-	-	CASSPVGSYGYTF	TGTGCCAGCAGCCCGGTGGGGAGCTATGGCTACACCTTC
TRBJ2-1	TRBV24-1	once	TRBD2	CATSDPSGGANNEQFF	TGTGCCACCAGTGATCCTAGCGGGGGAGCGAACAATGAGCAGTTCTTC
TRBJ1-2	TRBV28	-	-	CASSLGGGYGYTF	TGTGCCAGCAGTTTGGGTGGCGGCTATGGCTACACCTTC
TRBJ1-2	TRBV18	few	TRBD1	CASSQDRGVGGYTF	TGTGCCAGCTCACAGGACAGGGGTGTAGGCGGCTACACCTTC
TRBJ2-3	TRBV2	-	TRBD1	CASSPGTGGSDTQYF	TGTGCCAGCAGCCCCGGGACAGGGGGCTCAGATACGCAGTATTTT
TRBJ1-1	TRBV6-5	-	-	CASSPRPRDTEAFF	TGTGCCAGCAGTCCCCGGCCTCGGGACACTGAAGCTTTCTTT
TRBJ1-5	TRBV3-1/TRBV3-2	few	-	CASSQDLTVQPQHF	TGTGCCAGCAGCCAAGATCTAACAGTTCAGCCCCAGCATTTT
TRBJ1-1	TRBV6-2/TRBV6-3	-	TRBD1	CASSFDRAFGITEAFF	TGTGCCAGCAGTTTCGACAGGGCTTTTGGTATAACTGAAGCTTTCTTT
TRBJ1-4	TRBV14	-	TRBD1	CASSQDLGLTGGEKLFF	TGTGCCAGCAGCCAAGATCTTGGCCTGACAGGGGGTGAAAAACTGTTTTTT
TRBJ1-1	TRBV7-8	-	-	CASSPRGGMNTEAFF	TGTGCCAGCAGCCCCCGGGGGGGAATGAACACTGAAGCTTTCTTT
TRBJ2-5	TRBV3-1/TRBV3-2	-	TRBD2	CASSQTLTGTSGGETQYF	TGTGCCAGCAGCCAGACCTTGACCGGGACTAGCGGGGGGGAGACCCAGTACTTC
TRBJ2-7	TRBV7-2	-	TRBD1	CASSKDRREQYF	TGTGCCAGCAGCAAGGACAGGCGCGAGCAGTACTTC
TRBJ1-2	TRBV11-2	-	TRBD1	CASSLRLDRADGYTF	TGTGCCAGCAGCTTACGGTTGGACAGGGCGGATGGCTACACCTTC
TRBJ1-3	TRBV4-3	-	-	CASSQFSGNTIYF	TGCGCCAGCAGCCAATTCTCCGGAAACACCATATATTTT